This T cell receptor (beta chain) comes out of a study of cytomegalovirus exposure and HLA in healthy donors. Primers included in the PCR were 60 Vbeta and 13 Jbeta primers. Repertoires were generated with immunoSEQ multiplex PCR, while TCRdb's copy carries only in-frame clones and drops some. The repertoire table contains 150,000 to 200,000 clones. The CDR3 length is 16 residues. Germline-derived CDR1 and CDR2 are KGHSH and LQKENI. The V gene end was trimmed by 0 bases and the J gene end by 1 base; junction bases not matched to a gene: 2. What was sequenced was PBMCs. The sequence derives from a woman aged 55-70 years in good health and CMV-seronegative. This rearrangement joins TRBV18 to TRBJ2-3; 9 positions agree with TRBD1. This chain's CDR3 is CASSPPGQGGTDTQYF. CDR3 coding DNA: TGTGCCAGCTCACCACCGGGACAGGGTGGCACAGATACGCAGTATTTT.